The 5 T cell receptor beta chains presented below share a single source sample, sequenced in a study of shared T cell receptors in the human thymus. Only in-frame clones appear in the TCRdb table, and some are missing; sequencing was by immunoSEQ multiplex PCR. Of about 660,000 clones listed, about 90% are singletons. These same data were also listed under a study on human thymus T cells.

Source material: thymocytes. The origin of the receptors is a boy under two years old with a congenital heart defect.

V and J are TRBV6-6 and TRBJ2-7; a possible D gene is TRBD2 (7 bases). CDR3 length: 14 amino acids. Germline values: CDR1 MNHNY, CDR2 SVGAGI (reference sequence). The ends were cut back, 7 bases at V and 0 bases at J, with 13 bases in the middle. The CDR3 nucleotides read TGTGCCAGCAACCCGGGGGGCCTCTCCTACGAGCAGTACTTC. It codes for CASNPGGLSYEQYF.

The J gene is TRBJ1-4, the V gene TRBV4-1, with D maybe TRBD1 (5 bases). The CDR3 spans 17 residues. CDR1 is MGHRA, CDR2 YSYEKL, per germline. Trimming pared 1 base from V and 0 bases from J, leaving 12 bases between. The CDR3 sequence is CASSQVGGVATNEKLFF. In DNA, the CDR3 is TGCGCCAGCAGCCAAGTGGGGGGGGTTGCAACTAATGAAAAACTGTTTTTT.

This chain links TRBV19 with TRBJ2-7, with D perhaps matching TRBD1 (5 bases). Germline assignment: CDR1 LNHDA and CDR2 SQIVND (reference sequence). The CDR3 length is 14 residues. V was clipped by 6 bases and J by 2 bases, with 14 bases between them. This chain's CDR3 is CASSTTALTYEQYF. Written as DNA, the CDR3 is TGTGCCAGTAGCACGACAGCCCTCACCTACGAGCAGTACTTC.

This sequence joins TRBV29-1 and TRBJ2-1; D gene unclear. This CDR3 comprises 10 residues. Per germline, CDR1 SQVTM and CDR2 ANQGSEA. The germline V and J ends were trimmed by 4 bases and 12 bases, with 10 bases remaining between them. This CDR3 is CSVAGALQFF. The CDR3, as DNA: TGCAGCGTTGCTGGAGCATTGCAGTTCTTC.

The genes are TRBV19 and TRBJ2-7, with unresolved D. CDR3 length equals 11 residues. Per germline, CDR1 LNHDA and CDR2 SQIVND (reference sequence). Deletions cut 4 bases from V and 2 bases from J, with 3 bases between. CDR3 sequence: CASSNTYEQYF. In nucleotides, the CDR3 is TGTGCCAGTAGTAATACCTACGAGCAGTACTTC.